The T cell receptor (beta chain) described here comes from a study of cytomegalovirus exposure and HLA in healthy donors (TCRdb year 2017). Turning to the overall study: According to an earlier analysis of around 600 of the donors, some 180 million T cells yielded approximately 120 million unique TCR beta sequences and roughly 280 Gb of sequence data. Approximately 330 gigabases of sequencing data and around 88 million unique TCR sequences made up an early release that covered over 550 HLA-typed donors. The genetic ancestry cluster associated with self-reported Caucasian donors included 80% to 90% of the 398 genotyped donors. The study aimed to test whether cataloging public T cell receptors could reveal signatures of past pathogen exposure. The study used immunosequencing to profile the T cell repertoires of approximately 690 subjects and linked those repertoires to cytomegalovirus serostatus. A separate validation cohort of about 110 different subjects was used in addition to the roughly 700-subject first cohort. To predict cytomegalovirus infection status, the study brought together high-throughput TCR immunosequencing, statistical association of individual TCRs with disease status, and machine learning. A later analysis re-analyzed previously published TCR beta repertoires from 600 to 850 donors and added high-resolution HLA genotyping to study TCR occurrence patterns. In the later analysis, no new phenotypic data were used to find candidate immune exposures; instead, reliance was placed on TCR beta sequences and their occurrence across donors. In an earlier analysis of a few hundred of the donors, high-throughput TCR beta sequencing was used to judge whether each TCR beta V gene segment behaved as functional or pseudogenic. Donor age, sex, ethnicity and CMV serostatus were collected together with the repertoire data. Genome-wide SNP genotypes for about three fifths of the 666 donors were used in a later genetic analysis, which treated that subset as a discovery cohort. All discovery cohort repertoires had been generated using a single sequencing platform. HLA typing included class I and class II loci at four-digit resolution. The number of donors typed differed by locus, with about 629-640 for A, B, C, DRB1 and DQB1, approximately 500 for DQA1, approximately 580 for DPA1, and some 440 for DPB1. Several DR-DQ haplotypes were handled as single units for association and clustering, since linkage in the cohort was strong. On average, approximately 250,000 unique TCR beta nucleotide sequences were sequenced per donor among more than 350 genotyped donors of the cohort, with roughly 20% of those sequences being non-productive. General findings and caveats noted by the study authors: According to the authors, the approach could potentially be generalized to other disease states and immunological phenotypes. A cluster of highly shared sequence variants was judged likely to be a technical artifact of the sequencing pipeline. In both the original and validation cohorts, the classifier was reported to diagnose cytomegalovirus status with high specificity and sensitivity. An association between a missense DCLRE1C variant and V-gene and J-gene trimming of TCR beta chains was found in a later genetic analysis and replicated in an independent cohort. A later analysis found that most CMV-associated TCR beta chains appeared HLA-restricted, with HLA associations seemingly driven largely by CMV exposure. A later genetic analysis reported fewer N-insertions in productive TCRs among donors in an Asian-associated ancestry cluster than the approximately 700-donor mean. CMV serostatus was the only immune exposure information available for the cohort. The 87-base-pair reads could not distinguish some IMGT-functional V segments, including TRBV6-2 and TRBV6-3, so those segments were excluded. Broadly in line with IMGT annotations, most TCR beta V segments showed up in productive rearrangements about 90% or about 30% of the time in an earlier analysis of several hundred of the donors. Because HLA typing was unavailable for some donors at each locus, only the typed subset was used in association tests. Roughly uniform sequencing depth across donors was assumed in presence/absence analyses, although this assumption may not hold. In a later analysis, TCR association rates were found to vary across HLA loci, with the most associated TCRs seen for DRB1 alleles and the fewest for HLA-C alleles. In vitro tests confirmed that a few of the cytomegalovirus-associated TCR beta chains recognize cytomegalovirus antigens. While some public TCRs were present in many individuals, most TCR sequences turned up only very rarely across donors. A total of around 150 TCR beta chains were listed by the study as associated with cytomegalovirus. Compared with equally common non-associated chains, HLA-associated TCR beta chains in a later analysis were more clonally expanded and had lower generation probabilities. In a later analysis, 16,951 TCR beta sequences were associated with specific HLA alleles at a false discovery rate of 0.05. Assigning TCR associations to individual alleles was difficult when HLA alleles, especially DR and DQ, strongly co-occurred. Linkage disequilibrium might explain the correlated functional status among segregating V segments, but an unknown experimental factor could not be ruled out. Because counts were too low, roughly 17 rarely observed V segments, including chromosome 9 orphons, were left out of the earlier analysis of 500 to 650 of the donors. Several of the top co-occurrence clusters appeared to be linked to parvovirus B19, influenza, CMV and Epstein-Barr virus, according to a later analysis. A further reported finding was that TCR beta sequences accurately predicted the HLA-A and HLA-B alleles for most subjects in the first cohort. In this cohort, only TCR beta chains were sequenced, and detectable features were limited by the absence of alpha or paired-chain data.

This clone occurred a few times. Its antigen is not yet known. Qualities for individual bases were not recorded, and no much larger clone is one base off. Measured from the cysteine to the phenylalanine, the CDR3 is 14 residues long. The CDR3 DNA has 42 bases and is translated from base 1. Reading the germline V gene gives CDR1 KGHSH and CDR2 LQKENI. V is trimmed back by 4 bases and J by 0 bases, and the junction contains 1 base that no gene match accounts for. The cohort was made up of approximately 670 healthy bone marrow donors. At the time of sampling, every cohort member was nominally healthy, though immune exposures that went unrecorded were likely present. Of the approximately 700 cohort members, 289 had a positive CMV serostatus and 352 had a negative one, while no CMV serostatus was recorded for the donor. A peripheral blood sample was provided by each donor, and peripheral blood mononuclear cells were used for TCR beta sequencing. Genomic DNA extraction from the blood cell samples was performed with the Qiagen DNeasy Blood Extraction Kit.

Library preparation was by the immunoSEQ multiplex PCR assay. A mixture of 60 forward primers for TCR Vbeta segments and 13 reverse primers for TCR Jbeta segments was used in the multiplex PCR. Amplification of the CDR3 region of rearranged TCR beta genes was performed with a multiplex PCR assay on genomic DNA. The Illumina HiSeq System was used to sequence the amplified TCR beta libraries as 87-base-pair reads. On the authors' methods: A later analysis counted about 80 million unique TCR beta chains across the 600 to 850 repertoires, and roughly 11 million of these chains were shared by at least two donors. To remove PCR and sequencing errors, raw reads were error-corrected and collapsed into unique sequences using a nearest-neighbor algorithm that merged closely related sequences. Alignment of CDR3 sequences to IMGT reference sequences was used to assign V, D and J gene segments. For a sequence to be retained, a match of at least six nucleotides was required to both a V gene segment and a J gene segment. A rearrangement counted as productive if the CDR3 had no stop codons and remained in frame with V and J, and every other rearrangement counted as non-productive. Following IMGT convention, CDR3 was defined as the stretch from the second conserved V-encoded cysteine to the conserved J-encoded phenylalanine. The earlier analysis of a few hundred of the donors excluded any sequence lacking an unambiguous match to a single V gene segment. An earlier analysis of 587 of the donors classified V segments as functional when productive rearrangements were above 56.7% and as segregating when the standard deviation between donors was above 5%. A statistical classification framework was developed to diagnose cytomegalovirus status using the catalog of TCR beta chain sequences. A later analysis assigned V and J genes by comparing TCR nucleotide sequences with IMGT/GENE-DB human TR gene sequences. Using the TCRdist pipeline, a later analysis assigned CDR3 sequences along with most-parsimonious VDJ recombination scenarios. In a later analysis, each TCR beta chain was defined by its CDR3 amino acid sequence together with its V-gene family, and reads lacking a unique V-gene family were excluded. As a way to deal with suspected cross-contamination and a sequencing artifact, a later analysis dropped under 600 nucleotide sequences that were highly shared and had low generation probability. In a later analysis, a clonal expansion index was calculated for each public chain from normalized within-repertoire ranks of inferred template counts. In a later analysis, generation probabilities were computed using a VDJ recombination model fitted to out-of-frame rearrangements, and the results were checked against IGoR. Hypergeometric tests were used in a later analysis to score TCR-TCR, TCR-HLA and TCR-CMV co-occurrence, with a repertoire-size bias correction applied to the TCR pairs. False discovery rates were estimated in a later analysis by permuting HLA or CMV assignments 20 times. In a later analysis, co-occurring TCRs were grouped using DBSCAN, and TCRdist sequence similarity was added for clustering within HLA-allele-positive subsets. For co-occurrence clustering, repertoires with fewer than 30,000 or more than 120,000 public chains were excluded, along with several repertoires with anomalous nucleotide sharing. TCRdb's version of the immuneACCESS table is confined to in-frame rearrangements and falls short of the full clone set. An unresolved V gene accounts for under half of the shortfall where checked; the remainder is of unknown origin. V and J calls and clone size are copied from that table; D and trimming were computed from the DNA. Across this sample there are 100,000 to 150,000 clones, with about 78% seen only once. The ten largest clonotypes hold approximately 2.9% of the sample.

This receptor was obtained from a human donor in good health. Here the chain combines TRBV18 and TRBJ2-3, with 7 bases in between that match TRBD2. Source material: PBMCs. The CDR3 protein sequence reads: CASSLSGSTDTQYF. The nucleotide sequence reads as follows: TGTGCCAGCTCACTTAGCGGGAGCACAGATACGCAGTATTTT.